The clone carrying this T cell receptor (beta chain) has a single count. Its antigen is as yet unknown. This entry is derived from a study of cytomegalovirus exposure and HLA in healthy donors. Study-wide points: Later on, an analysis tied under 20,000 TCR beta sequences to HLA alleles at 0.05 false discovery rate. Previously analyzed data showed that most TCR beta V segments were productive at a frequency of about 87% or about 30%. There were several of the most significant clusters that appeared linked to common viral pathogens in a later analysis.

This CDR3 has 15 amino acids. V was pared by 4 bases and J by 0 bases, with 13 bases between. Germline values: CDR1 SGHRS, CDR2 YFSETQ. Researchers ran the PCR with 60 Vbeta and 13 Jbeta primers. TCRdb keeps only in-frame clones here, not all; method: immunoSEQ multiplex PCR. The sample has more than 140,000 clones, roughly 81% seen once. The sequence came from a female donor in good health and CMV-seronegative. V and J are TRBV5-1 and TRBJ1-2, with a tentative D call TRBD1 (6 bases). The specimen was PBMCs. The CDR3 DNA sequence: TGCGCCAGCAGCGCCGTGACAGGACCTAACTATGGCTACACCTTC. This gives the protein CASSAVTGPNYGYTF. The full variable domain, with the rest looked up from reference TRBV5-1 and TRBJ1-2, is KAGVTQTPRYLIKTRGQQVTLSCSPISGHRSVSWYQQTPGQGLQFLFEYFSETQRNKGNFPGRFSGRQFSNSRSEMNVSTLELGDSALYLCASSAVTGPNYGYTFGSGTRLTVV.